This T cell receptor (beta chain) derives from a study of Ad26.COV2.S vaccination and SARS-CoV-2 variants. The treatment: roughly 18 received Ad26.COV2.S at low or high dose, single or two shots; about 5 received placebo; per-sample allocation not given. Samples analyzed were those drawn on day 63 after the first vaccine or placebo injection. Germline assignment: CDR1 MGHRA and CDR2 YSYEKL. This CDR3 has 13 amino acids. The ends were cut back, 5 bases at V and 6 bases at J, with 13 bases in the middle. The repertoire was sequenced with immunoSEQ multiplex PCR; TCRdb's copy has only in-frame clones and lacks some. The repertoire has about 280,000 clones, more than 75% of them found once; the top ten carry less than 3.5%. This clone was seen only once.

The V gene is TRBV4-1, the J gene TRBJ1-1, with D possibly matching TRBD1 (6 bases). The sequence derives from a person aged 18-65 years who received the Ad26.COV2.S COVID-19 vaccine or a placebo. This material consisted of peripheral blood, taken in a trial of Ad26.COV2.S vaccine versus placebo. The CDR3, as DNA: TGCGCCAGCAGCTTTCGACAGGAGTCTGAAGCTTTCTTT. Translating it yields CASSFRQESEAFF.